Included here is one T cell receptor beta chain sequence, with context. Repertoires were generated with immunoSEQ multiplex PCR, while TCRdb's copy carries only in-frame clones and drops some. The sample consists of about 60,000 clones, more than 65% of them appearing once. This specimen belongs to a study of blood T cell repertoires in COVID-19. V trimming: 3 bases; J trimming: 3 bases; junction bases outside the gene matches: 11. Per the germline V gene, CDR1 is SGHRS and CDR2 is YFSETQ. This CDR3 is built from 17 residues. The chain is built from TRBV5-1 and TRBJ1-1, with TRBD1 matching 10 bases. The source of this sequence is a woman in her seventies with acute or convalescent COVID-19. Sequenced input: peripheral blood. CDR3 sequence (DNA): TGCGCCAGCAGCTGGGACAGGGGCGTTTGGCCTGACACTGAAGCTTTCTTT. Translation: CASSWDRGVWPDTEAFF.